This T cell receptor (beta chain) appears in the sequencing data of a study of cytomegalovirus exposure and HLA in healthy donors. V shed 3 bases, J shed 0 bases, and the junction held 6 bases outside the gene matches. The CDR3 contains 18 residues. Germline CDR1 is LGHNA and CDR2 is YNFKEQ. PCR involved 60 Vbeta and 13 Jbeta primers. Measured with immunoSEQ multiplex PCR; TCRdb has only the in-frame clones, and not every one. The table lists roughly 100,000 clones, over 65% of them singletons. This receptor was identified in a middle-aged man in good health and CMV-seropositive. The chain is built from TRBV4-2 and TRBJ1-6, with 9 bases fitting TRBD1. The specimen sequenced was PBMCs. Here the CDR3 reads CASSQATGGRSYNSPLHF. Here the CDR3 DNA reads TGTGCCAGCAGCCAGGCGACAGGGGGTCGCTCCTATAATTCACCCCTCCACTTT.